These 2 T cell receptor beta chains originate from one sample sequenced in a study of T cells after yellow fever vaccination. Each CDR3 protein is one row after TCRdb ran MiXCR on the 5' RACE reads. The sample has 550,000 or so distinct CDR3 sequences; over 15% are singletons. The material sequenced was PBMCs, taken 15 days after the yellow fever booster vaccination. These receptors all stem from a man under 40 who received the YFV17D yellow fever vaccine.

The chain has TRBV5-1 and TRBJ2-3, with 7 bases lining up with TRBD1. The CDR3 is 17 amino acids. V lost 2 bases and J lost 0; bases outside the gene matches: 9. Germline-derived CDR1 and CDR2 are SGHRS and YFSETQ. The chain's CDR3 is CASSLAGGQRSTDTQYF. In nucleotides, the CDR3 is TGCGCCAGCAGCTTAGCAGGGGGACAGCGCAGCACAGATACGCAGTATTTT.

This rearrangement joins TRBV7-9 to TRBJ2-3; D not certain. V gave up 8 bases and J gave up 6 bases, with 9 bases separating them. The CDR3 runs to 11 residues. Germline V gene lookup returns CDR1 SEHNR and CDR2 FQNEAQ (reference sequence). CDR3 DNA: TGTGCCAGCGCCCCTCGTGATACGCAGTATTTT. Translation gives CASAPRDTQYF.